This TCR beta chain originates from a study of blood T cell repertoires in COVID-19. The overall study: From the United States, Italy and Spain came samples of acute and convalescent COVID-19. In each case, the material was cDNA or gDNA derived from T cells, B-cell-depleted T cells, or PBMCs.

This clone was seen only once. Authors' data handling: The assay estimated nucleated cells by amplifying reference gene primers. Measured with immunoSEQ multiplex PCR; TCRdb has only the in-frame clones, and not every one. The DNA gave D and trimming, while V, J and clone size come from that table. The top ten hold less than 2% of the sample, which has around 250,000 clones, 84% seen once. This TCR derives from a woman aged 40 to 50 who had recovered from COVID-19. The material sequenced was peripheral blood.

The CDR3 coding sequence is TGTGCCAGCAGTTTATCCAGTCTTAGCGGGGCTAGCACAGATACGCAGTATTTT. This sequence encodes CASSLSSLSGASTDTQYF. The J gene is TRBJ2-3, the V gene TRBV27, with 8 bases fitting TRBD2. The CDR3 length is 18 residues. Germline V gene data show CDR1 as MNHEY and CDR2 as SMNVEV (reference sequence). Losses at the gene ends were 0 bases for V and 0 bases for J; bases not matched to a gene: 8.